This T cell receptor (beta chain) derives from a study of blood T cell repertoires in COVID-19. Per the study methods: Reference gene primer amplification gave nucleated cell count estimates. Assay: immunoSEQ multiplex PCR; the TCRdb copy retains only in-frame clones and omits some. The DNA gave D and trimming, while V, J and clone size come from that table. Of about 82,000 clones listed, 65% to 90% are singletons. The CDR3 runs 14 residues. V was pared by 3 bases and J by 4 bases, with 1 base of the junction left unmatched. CDR1 is PRHDT and CDR2 is FYEKMQ in the germline V gene (reference sequence).

The sequencing input was peripheral blood. The TCR comes from a man older than 75 with acute or convalescent COVID-19. This chain joins TRBV13 and TRBJ1-1, with TRBD1 identical over 11 bases. The CDR3 region is CASSFGTGGTEAFF. DNA of the CDR3: TGTGCCAGCAGCTTCGGGACAGGGGGCACTGAAGCTTTCTTT.